Listed below are T cell receptor beta chains from one sample, sequenced in a study of shared clonotypes between healthy human individuals. Profiled with immunoSEQ multiplex PCR; TCRdb holds only in-frame clones, not every one. The sample lists more than 850,000 clones; 75% to 85% were seen once. The sample consisted of memory CD4+ T cells from PBMCs. The receptors originated from a man aged 18 to 29 in good health. Some clones in this sample may be carry-over from other donors' samples. The CDR3 runs from the conserved cysteine through the conserved F or W. The D gene is left open where the match is weak. The size entry is marked missing in some rows and otherwise reads once, few, many or a size class.

.	TRBJ2-1	14	TRBV4-1	.	CASSQVIQYNEQFF	TGCGCCAGCAGCCAAGTAATCCAGTACAATGAGCAGTTCTTC
.	TRBJ2-7	15	TRBV7-2	.	CASSLLGGKYDEQYF	TGTGCCAGCAGCTTACTAGGCGGGAAGTATGACGAGCAGTACTTC
.	TRBJ1-1	16	TRBV5-4	.	CASSLVPLRRGTEAFF	TGTGCCAGCAGCTTGGTGCCTCTGCGGAGGGGCACTGAAGCTTTCTTT
.	TRBJ2-2	18	TRBV18	TRBD2	CASSPPLAGGANTGELFF	TGTGCCAGCTCACCACCTTTAGCGGGAGGAGCGAACACCGGGGAGCTGTTTTTT
.	TRBJ2-5	15	TRBV10-3	TRBD1	CAIRAGQGGGETQYF	TGTGCCATCAGAGCCGGACAGGGAGGAGGGGAGACCCAGTACTTC
.	TRBJ1-1	14	TRBV29-1	.	CSARGSGSNTEAFF	TGCAGCGCCCGGGGGTCGGGGTCGAACACTGAAGCTTTCTTT
.	TRBJ2-5	15	TRBV4-2	.	CASSQAEGVGETQYF	TGTGCCAGCAGCCAAGCGGAGGGAGTAGGAGAGACCCAGTACTTC
.	TRBJ2-7	16	TRBV5-4	TRBD2	CASSRLAGGPVYEQYF	TGTGCCAGCAGCAGACTAGCGGGAGGGCCAGTCTACGAGCAGTACTTC
.	TRBJ2-2	13	TRBV9	.	CASSVVFTGELFF	TGTGCCAGCAGCGTGGTATTCACCGGGGAGCTGTTTTTT
once	TRBJ2-7	16	TRBV5-1	.	CASSLAVGGGSYEQYF	TGCGCCAGCAGCTTGGCTGTAGGGGGTGGTTCCTACGAGCAGTACTTC
.	TRBJ2-2	17	TRBV9	TRBD2	CASSLQRLASNTGELFF	TGTGCCAGCAGCCTCCAACGACTAGCGTCGAACACCGGGGAGCTGTTTTTT
.	TRBJ2-7	16	TRBV30	.	CAWSLKGAGPSYEQYF	TGTGCCTGGAGCCTTAAAGGGGCGGGACCCTCCTACGAGCAGTACTTC
.	TRBJ1-2	14	TRBV27	.	CASSLGRGRDGYTF	TGTGCCAGCAGTTTAGGAAGGGGCAGAGATGGCTACACCTTC
.	TRBJ2-7	14	TRBV18	TRBD2	CASSLGLAGREQYF	TGTGCCAGCTCACTCGGACTAGCGGGCCGCGAGCAGTACTTC
.	TRBJ2-1	13	TRBV7-2	.	CASSHSEAGEQFF	TGTGCCAGCAGCCACTCGGAGGCGGGCGAGCAGTTCTTC
once	TRBJ2-7	13	TRBV5-1	.	CASSVPGTYEQYF	TGCGCCAGCAGCGTCCCCGGGACCTACGAGCAGTACTTC
.	TRBJ2-2	16	TRBV6-1	.	CASSAQGGANTGELFF	TGTGCCAGCAGTGCCCAAGGAGGGGCGAACACCGGGGAGCTGTTTTTT
.	TRBJ2-3	15	TRBV7-3	.	CASSLWGAGTDTQYF	TGTGCCAGCAGCTTATGGGGCGCGGGAACAGATACGCAGTATTTT
once	TRBJ2-7	14	TRBV7-8	.	CASSPPRAHYEQYF	TGTGCCAGCAGCCCTCCCAGGGCCCACTACGAGCAGTACTTC
.	TRBJ2-1	14	TRBV5-1	.	CASSTEGPANEQFF	TGCGCCAGCAGCACGGAGGGCCCCGCCAATGAGCAGTTCTTC
.	TRBJ2-7	12	TRBV28	.	CASSLISYEQYF	TGTGCCAGCAGTTTGATATCCTACGAGCAGTACTTC
.	TRBJ1-2	14	TRBV5-1	.	CASSPTPGHEGYTF	TGCGCCAGCAGCCCGACGCCGGGACATGAAGGCTACACCTTC
.	TRBJ1-2	16	TRBV9	.	CASSAYGRTANYGYTF	TGTGCCAGCAGCGCTTATGGGCGGACAGCTAACTATGGCTACACCTTC
.	TRBJ1-1	12	TRBV7-9	TRBD1	CASSLDRAEAFF	TGTGCCAGCAGCTTGGACAGGGCTGAAGCTTTCTTT
.	TRBJ1-4	15	TRBV28	TRBD1	CASSIPGQWNEKLFF	TGTGCCAGCAGTATCCCGGGACAGTGGAATGAAAAACTGTTTTTT
.	TRBJ2-3	14	TRBV4-2	.	CASSQGSHTDTQYF	TGTGCCAGCAGCCAAGGCTCCCACACAGATACGCAGTATTTT
.	TRBJ1-4	17	TRBV19	TRBD1	CASSPNRGTATNEKLFF	TGTGCCAGTAGTCCAAACAGGGGGACGGCAACTAATGAAAAACTGTTTTTT
.	TRBJ2-1	13	TRBV11-2	TRBD2	CASTLGLDNEQFF	TGTGCCAGCACCTTGGGACTAGACAATGAGCAGTTCTTC
few	TRBJ1-3	18	TRBV6-1	TRBD1	CASSEGGDSIATGNTIYF	TGTGCCAGCAGTGAAGGCGGGGACAGCATAGCTACTGGAAACACCATATATTTT
many	TRBJ1-4	14	TRBV10-3	.	CATRVGAANEKLFF	TGTGCCACCAGGGTTGGGGCGGCTAATGAAAAACTGTTTTTT
.	TRBJ1-1	15	TRBV28	TRBD1	CASRVTGGAYTEAFF	TGTGCCAGCAGGGTGACAGGGGGCGCTTACACTGAAGCTTTCTTT
.	TRBJ1-1	15	TRBV5-1	.	CASSSHGGLVAEAFF	TGCGCCAGCAGCAGCCATGGGGGGCTAGTGGCTGAAGCTTTCTTT
.	TRBJ1-5	16	TRBV5-5	TRBD1	CASSLGSAGGRASQHF	TGTGCCAGCAGCTTGGGCTCGGCAGGGGGCCGCGCGTCCCAGCATTTT
.	TRBJ1-1	16	TRBV4-1	.	CASSQDGLTGNTEAFF	TGCGCCAGCAGCCAAGATGGACTTACAGGGAACACTGAAGCTTTCTTT
.	TRBJ1-1	15	TRBV28	TRBD1	CASSFRGRANTEAFF	TGTGCCAGCAGTTTCAGGGGGCGCGCGAACACTGAAGCTTTCTTT